These 30 T cell receptor beta chains were sequenced from one sample in a study of blood T cells in healthy people across ages. Combining a sample-barcoded 5' primer with a J-beta primer mix, a second PCR ran for 7 to 11 cycles. TCRdb ran MiXCR on the 5' RACE reads and lists one entry per CDR3 protein. The sample lists about 2 million distinct CDR3 sequences, just under 50% occurring once. Sequencing used blood. All receptors derive from a woman in her thirties or forties in good health.

The chain is built from TRBV27 and TRBJ2-5; tentatively, D is TRBD1 (7 bases). The CDR3 totals 15 residues. Germline CDR1 and CDR2: MNHEY and SMNVEV (reference sequence). Deletions cut 5 bases from V and 4 bases from J, with 17 bases between. The CDR3 DNA reads as TGTGCCAGCAGTAGGACAGGTTTGGGGGGAGAGACCCAGTACTTC. Translated, it gives CASSRTGLGGETQYF.

About this clonotype: Mismatch with germline at one junction end may stem from a read error. J is TRBJ2-5 and V is TRBV11-1; maybe TRBD1 (5 bases). Germline CDR1 is SGHAT and CDR2 is FQDESV (reference sequence). The CDR3 consists of 14 residues. CDR3 in amino acids: CAGSSRRQQETQYF. In DNA form, the CDR3 reads TGTGCCGGCAGCTCCAGGCGACAGCAAGAGACCCAGTACTTC.

CDR3 sequence (DNA): TGTGCCAGCAGCTTCCGGGGGGCAAGCTCTGGGGCCAACGTCCTGACTTTC. The encoded protein is CASSFRGASSGANVLTF. V and J are TRBV7-2 and TRBJ2-6, with D tentatively TRBD2 (7 bases). The CDR3 runs to 17 residues. With 3 bases removed from V and 0 bases from J, the gap between germline ends came to 12 bases. Germline CDR1 reads SGHTA; CDR2 reads FQGNSA.

This chain links TRBV6-2 or TRBV6-3 with TRBJ2-7; D call uncertain. The CDR3 totals 15 residues. CDR1 is MNHEY, CDR2 SVGEGT, per germline. Trimming removed 5 bases at V and 0 bases at J, with 14 bases between. The CDR3 sequence: CASSLPSGPSYEQYF. The CDR3 DNA sequence: TGTGCCAGCAGTCTACCCTCCGGACCCTCCTACGAGCAGTACTTC.

This chain uses TRBV25-1 with TRBJ2-3; 8 bases match TRBD2. The CDR3 spans 15 residues. Germline CDR1 MGHDK, CDR2 SYGVNS. Unmatched junction bases numbered 9, after V lost 3 bases and J lost 7 bases. The CDR3 region has the DNA TGTGCCAGCAGTGATGCAGCGGGGGCTTCAAATACGCAGTATTTT. It yields the protein CASSDAAGASNTQYF.

The rearrangement joins TRBV7-8 to TRBJ2-5; 12 nucleotides line up with TRBD1. The CDR3 runs 16 residues. Germline V gives CDR1 SGHVS, CDR2 FQNEAQ. The J segment lost 5 bases and the V segment lost 2 bases, leaving 6 bases of the junction unmatched. As DNA, the CDR3 is TGTGCCAGCAGCTTAAAGGGACAGGGGGCTTTGGAGACCCAGTACTTC. Its translation: CASSLKGQGALETQYF.

The DNA for the CDR3 is TGCAGTGCTAGAGTTACAGCTGGGGCCAACGTCCTGACTTTC. The encoded protein is CSARVTAGANVLTF. The chain uses TRBV20-1 and TRBJ2-6, with no clear D. The CDR3 is made up of 14 amino acids. Germline V gene data show CDR1 as DFQATT and CDR2 as SNEGSKA (reference sequence). V dropped 1 base and J dropped 2 bases, with 6 bases sitting between them.

This clonotype was observed a handful of times. This chain joins TRBV6-5 and TRBJ2-3; 11 positions match TRBD2. This CDR3 is built from 16 residues. With 5 bases clipped from V and 4 bases from J, the junction kept 8 bases outside the gene matches. Germline V gene lookup returns CDR1 MNHEY and CDR2 SVGAGI. Here the CDR3 DNA reads TGTGCCAGCAGTATGAGACTAGCGGGGCGGGCAGATACGCAGTATTTT. Translating gives CASSMRLAGRADTQYF.

The V gene is TRBV7-6, the J gene TRBJ2-3; D is undetermined. The CDR3 has 15 residues. The ends were cut back, 2 bases at V and 5 bases at J, with 14 bases in the middle. CDR1 is SGHVS and CDR2 is FNYEAQ in the germline V gene. The CDR3 loop is CASSLISVELDTQYF. The CDR3 nucleotides are TGTGCCAGCAGCTTAATTTCCGTAGAGTTAGATACGCAGTATTTT. The variable domain in full, with the rest retrieved from reference TRBV7-6 and TRBJ2-3, is GAGVSQSPRYKVTKRGQDVALRCDPISGHVSLYWYRQALGQGPEFLTYFNYEAQQDKSGLPNDRFSAERPEGSISTLTIQRTEQRDSAMYRCASSLISVELDTQYFGPGTRLTVL.

The chain has TRBV11-3 and TRBJ1-2, with 9 positions matching TRBD1. Trimming took 2 bases from V and 3 from J; bases not matched to a gene: 19. Germline-derived CDR1 and CDR2 are SGHNT and YENEEA. CDR3 length equals 20 residues. CDR3: CASSLFPPGTGRNDDYGYTF. DNA of the CDR3: TGTGCCAGCAGCTTATTCCCACCAGGGACAGGGCGAAACGACGACTATGGCTACACCTTC. Filled out from reference TRBV11-3 and TRBJ1-2, the complete variable domain reads EAGVVQSPRYKIIEKKQPVAFWCNPISGHNTLYWYLQNLGQGPELLIRYENEEAVDDSQLPKDRFSAERLKGVDSTLKIQPAELGDSAVYLCASSLFPPGTGRNDDYGYTFGSGTRLTVV.

The chain combines TRBV9 with TRBJ2-5, with a possible D match to TRBD2 (5 bases). This CDR3 has 14 residues. The V and J ends lost 0 bases and 1 base respectively, with 7 bases between them. The germline CDR1 and CDR2 sequences are SGDLS and YYNGEE. The CDR3 DNA reads TGTGCCAGCAGCGTAGGAGGGTTCCAAGAGACCCAGTACTTC. As protein: CASSVGGFQETQYF.

This clonotype was observed once. This chain connects TRBV6-1 to TRBJ2-1, with 9 nucleotides matching TRBD1. The CDR3 is 15 amino acids. J lost 7 bases, V lost 4 bases, and 8 bases had no gene match. Germline V gene data show CDR1 as MNHNS and CDR2 as SASEGT. The CDR3 spells CASSGQGVSRNEQFF. In DNA form, the CDR3 reads TGTGCCAGCAGTGGACAGGGGGTTAGTAGAAATGAGCAGTTCTTC.

This clonotype was picked up many times. The chain couples TRBV3-1 to TRBJ2-5, with D unclear. Germline V gives CDR1 LGHDT, CDR2 YNNKEL (reference sequence). The CDR3 is 11 amino acids. V gave up 1 base and J gave up 7 bases, with 4 bases separating them. This chain's CDR3 is CASSQAGTQYF. The CDR3 DNA is TGTGCCAGCAGCCAAGCGGGGACCCAGTACTTC.

This chain connects TRBV12-3 or TRBV12-4 to TRBJ2-3; either TRBD1 or TRBD2 may supply D (5 bases each). This CDR3 comprises 18 residues. V was shortened by 5 bases and J by 6 bases, with 27 bases between the two germline ends. The CDR3 is CASSRYRDPATALDTQYF. CDR3 DNA sequence: TGTGCCAGCAGTCGTTATCGGGACCCCGCGACGGCTCTCGATACGCAGTATTTT.

There are a few counts of this clonotype. The V and J genes are TRBV7-2 and TRBJ2-3; D call uncertain. In germline, CDR1 is SGHTA, CDR2 FQGNSA. The CDR3 spans 15 residues. The V end was cut by 1 base, the J end by 2 bases, with 10 bases between. The CDR3 protein is CASSLGPTYTDTQYF. In DNA, the CDR3 is TGTGCCAGCAGCTTAGGTCCTACCTACACAGATACGCAGTATTTT.

The chain joins TRBV6-5 to TRBJ1-1; D is perhaps TRBD1 (6 bases). CDR3 length: 16 residues. Trimming removed 5 bases from V and 3 bases from J, with 19 bases in between. CDR1 is MNHEY and CDR2 is SVGAGI in the germline V gene. The chain's CDR3 is CASSLGGPGLHTEAFF. DNA for the CDR3: TGTGCCAGCAGTCTTGGGGGGCCCGGACTTCACACTGAAGCTTTCTTT.

This chain joins TRBV7-2 and TRBJ2-3; TRBD2 matches 8 bases. This CDR3 contains 16 residues. Unmatched junction bases numbered 7, after V lost 5 bases and J lost 0 bases. Germline values: CDR1 SGHTA, CDR2 FQGNSA. CDR3 sequence reads: CASSPRGGASTDTQYF. The CDR3 DNA follows: TGTGCCAGCAGCCCCCGGGGGGGGGCTAGCACAGATACGCAGTATTTT.

The CDR3: CASSTGAHANEQFF. The CDR3 nucleotides read TGTGCCAGCAGCACAGGGGCCCACGCCAATGAGCAGTTCTTC. The chain couples TRBV6-4 to TRBJ2-1; 7 nucleotides agree with TRBD1. The CDR3 sequence is 14 residues long. The V gene's germline CDR1 is MRHNA and CDR2 SNTAGT. The V segment lost 6 bases and the J segment 6 bases; nucleotides outside the gene matches: 8.

This clonotype was observed a handful of times. The chain recombines TRBV6-2 or TRBV6-3 with TRBJ2-7; 9 bases line up with TRBD1. CDR3 size: 15 residues. Germline CDR1 reads MNHEY; CDR2 reads SVGEGT. The J segment lost 5 bases and the V segment lost 2 bases, leaving 7 bases of the junction unmatched. CDR3 loop: CASSYAGTGLDEQYF. In DNA form, the CDR3 reads TGTGCCAGCAGTTACGCGGGGACAGGGTTGGACGAGCAGTACTTC.

DNA for the CDR3: TGTGCCAGCAGCTTAGTATACAACCAAGAGACCCAGTACTTC. It is translated as CASSLVYNQETQYF. The chain links TRBV11-1 to TRBJ2-5; unclear D gene. V shed 1 base and J shed 0 bases, with 6 bases lying between them. The CDR3 is 14 residues long. CDR1 and CDR2 from the germline V gene are SGHAT and FQDESV (reference sequence). The whole variable domain, filled in from reference TRBV11-1 and TRBJ2-5, reads EAEVAQSPRYKITEKSQAVAFWCDPISGHATLYWYRQILGQGPELLVQFQDESVVDDSQLPKDRFSAERLKGVDSTLKIQPAELGDSAMYLCASSLVYNQETQYFGPGTRLLVL.

This chain's CDR3 is CASTPGTLKDTQYF. The CDR3 DNA follows: TGTGCCAGCACCCCTGGGACTTTAAAAGATACGCAGTATTTT. The chain links TRBV7-2 to TRBJ2-3, with TRBD2 as a possible D gene (6 bases). This CDR3 has 14 residues. Germline-derived CDR1 and CDR2 are SGHTA and FQGNSA. V lost 7 bases and J 5 bases, leaving 16 bases between the germline ends. The full variable domain, rest sourced from reference TRBV7-2 and TRBJ2-3, is GAGVSQSPSNKVTEKGKDVELRCDPISGHTALYWYRQSLGQGLEFLIYFQGNSAPDKSGLPSDRFSAERTGGSVSTLTIQRTQQEDSAVYLCASTPGTLKDTQYFGPGTRLTVL.

The chain couples TRBV6-6 to TRBJ1-1; maybe TRBD1 (5 bases). Germline loops: CDR1 MNHNY, CDR2 SVGAGI (reference sequence). CDR3 length: 13 residues. V lost 2 bases and J lost 12, with 16 bases in between. Here the CDR3 DNA reads TGTGCCAGCAGTTACGAGAGGGGAGAGAGGACTTTCTTT. Protein product: CASSYERGERTFF.

With respect to this clonotype: Mismatch with germline at one junction end may stem from a read error. The chain employs TRBV20-1 and TRBJ2-1, with 13 bases aligning to TRBD2. The CDR3 covers 15 residues. Germline values: CDR1 DFQATT, CDR2 SNEGSKA (reference sequence). For the CDR3, the DNA is TGCAGTGCTAGAAGACTAGCGGGGGGTTACAAGGAGCAGTTCTTC. Translation gives CSARRLAGGYKEQFF.

This clonotype is a singleton in its sample. The chain is built from TRBV6-6 and TRBJ2-7, with D perhaps matching TRBD1 (5 bases). Trimming left V 10 bases short and J 1 base short, with 17 bases between. The CDR3 runs 14 residues. Germline CDR1 and CDR2: MNHNY and SVGAGI (reference sequence). DNA for the CDR3: TGTGCCACCACAATGGGCAAGGGGTCCTACGAGCAGTACTTC. This gives the protein CATTMGKGSYEQYF.

This clonotype has only one observation. The rearrangement joins TRBV5-6 to TRBJ1-2; tentatively, D is TRBD1 (6 bases). V shed 5 bases and J shed 3 bases, with 14 bases lying between them. CDR3 size: 14 residues. Germline CDR1 SGHDT, CDR2 YYEEEE. CDR3 DNA sequence: TGTGCCAGCAGTCAGGACAGCGCCTACTATGGCTACACCTTC. Its protein is CASSQDSAYYGYTF.

This clonotype showed up just a few times. The V call is TRBV24-1, the J call TRBJ2-5, with 7 bases lining up with TRBD1. Germline V gene sequence: CDR1 KGHDR, CDR2 SFDVKD. J gave up 1 base and V 4 bases, and 11 bases lay outside the gene matches. This CDR3 comprises 17 residues. CDR3 in amino acids: CATSESLRRQGQETQYF. Here the CDR3 DNA reads TGTGCCACCAGTGAAAGCTTGAGGAGACAGGGCCAAGAGACCCAGTACTTC.

V gene TRBV6-5 combines with J gene TRBJ2-7, with D maybe TRBD2 (5 bases). Per the germline V gene, CDR1 is MNHEY and CDR2 is SVGAGI. The CDR3 length is 15 residues. Trimming took 6 bases from V and 1 from J, leaving 16 bases between them. CDR3 loop: CASSPYLWTSYEQYF. CDR3 coding DNA: TGTGCCAGCAGCCCCTACTTGTGGACTTCCTACGAGCAGTACTTC.

V and J are TRBV6-5 and TRBJ1-4; D possibly corresponds to TRBD1 (6 bases). CDR1 and CDR2 from the germline V gene are MNHEY and SVGAGI. V was trimmed by 9 bases and J by 8 bases, leaving 16 bases between them. The CDR3 extends over 13 amino acids. CDR3 coding DNA: TGTGCCAGTCGGTGGGGGGGCAACGAAAAACTGTTTTTT. Translating it yields CASRWGGNEKLFF.

There are a few counts of this clonotype. The chain is built from TRBV14 and TRBJ2-7; 7 bases fit TRBD2. The CDR3 totals 16 residues. Germline CDR1 is SGHDN and CDR2 is FVKESK. V dropped 2 bases and J dropped 2; count of bases not matched to a gene: 9. CDR3 nucleotides: TGTGCCAGCAGCCAAATGGGGGAGGGGCTACCCTACGAGCAGTACTTC. This translates into CASSQMGEGLPYEQYF. Complete variable domain (other parts from reference TRBV14 and TRBJ2-7): EAGVTQFPSHSVIEKGQTVTLRCDPISGHDNLYWYRRVMGKEIKFLLHFVKESKQDESGMPNNRFLAERTGGTYSTLKVQPAELEDSGVYFCASSQMGEGLPYEQYFGPGTRLTVT.

This clonotype was observed a few times. This sequence joins TRBV20-1 and TRBJ2-1; 7 bases are shared with TRBD1. CDR1 and CDR2 from the germline V gene are DFQATT and SNEGSKA (reference sequence). The J segment lost 0 bases and the V segment lost 3 bases, leaving 5 bases of the junction unmatched. This CDR3 has 15 residues. The CDR3 region is CSASSPGGSYNEQFF. As DNA, the CDR3 is TGCAGTGCTAGCTCGCCAGGGGGCTCCTACAATGAGCAGTTCTTC.